Here is one T cell receptor (beta chain) with its context. The V gene's germline CDR1 is SGHAT and CDR2 FQNNGV. The CDR3 consists of 16 residues. The data stem from a study of monozygotic twins with inflammatory bowel disease. There were about 3,500 ng of total RNA used for each TCR library. TCRdb re-called the 5' RACE reads, yielding one record per CDR3 amino acid sequence without DNA. The sample data list fewer than 550,000 distinct CDR3 sequences. The sample taken for sequencing was blood. The sequence was collected from a human donor with ulcerative colitis or Crohn's disease, or a healthy co-twin of an affected twin (not recorded which). V is TRBV11-2 and J is TRBJ1-3. The CDR3 here is CASSFDRARSGNTIYF.